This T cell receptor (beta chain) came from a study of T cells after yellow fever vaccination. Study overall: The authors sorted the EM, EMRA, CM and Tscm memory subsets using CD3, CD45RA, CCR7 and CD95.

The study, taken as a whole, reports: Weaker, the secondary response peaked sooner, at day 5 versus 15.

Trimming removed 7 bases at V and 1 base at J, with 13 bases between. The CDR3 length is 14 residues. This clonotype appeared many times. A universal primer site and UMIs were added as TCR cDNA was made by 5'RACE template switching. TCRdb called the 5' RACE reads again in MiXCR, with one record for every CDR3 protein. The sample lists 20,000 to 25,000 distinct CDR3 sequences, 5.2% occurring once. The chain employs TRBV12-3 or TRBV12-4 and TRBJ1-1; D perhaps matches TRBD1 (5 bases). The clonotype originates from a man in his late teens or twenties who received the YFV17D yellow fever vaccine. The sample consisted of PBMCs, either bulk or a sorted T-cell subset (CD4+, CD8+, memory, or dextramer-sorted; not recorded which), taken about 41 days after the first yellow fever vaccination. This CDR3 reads CASTPGHGNTEAFF. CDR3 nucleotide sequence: TGTGCCAGCACCCCAGGGCACGGGAACACTGAAGCTTTCTTT.